This TCR beta chain was found in a study of early stage breast cancer tumors (dated by TCRdb to 2016 to 2017). As for the study more broadly: Of the 15 to 20 invasive breast tumors, approximately 11 were found to be estrogen receptor-positive, progesterone receptor-positive and HER2-negative. Most of the 12 ER+/PR+/HER2- tumors were invasive ductal carcinomas, while the other four were invasive lobular carcinomas. A total of 2,651,842 templates, representing 1,097,674 unique clonotypes, were detected across all samples. On average, each sample had 9.5 to 10-fold read coverage.

The study profiled bulk TCR beta-chain repertoires in matched peripheral blood, tumor and adjacent normal breast tissue taken from some 17 patients with early-stage breast cancer. Before surgery, roughly 5-10 mL of whole blood was collected in EDTA tubes and processed within 2 hours. Peripheral blood mononuclear cells were isolated by Ficoll-Paque centrifugation in SepMate-50 tubes. For storage in liquid nitrogen, PBMCs were cryopreserved as aliquots of roughly 1.8 to 4.5 million cells in approximately 90% FBS with around 10% DMSO. Genomic DNA was extracted with the Qiagen AllPrep DNA/RNA Mini kit. Looking up the germline V gene (reference sequence) yields CDR1 LNHNV and CDR2 YYDKDF. The CDR3 runs 14 residues from the cysteine to the phenylalanine. Only the CDR3 region is kept as DNA, spanning 42 bases read in frame from base 1. The junction shows trimming of 7 bases on V and 7 bases on J, and the gene matches do not reach 9 bases of it.

Every sample was amplified as two independent genomic DNA replicates, using 0.5 ug for blood and roughly 1.6 ug for tumor or normal breast. TCRB sequencing of genomic DNA was carried out with the ImmunoSeq Intro kit according to the manufacturer's instructions. For absolute quantification, the approximately 29-cycle multiplex PCR included proprietary primers along with spike-in control sequences. Single-end 150-bp reads were used to sequence an 87-bp fragment covering the CDR3 and the flanking V and J genes. Seven samples, each with two replicates, were multiplexed per lane of an Illumina MiSeq using version 3.0 chemistry. Processing in the source paper ran as follows. Raw data were processed by the vendor's proprietary pipeline, with both replicates merged into one result per sample. Productive rearrangements sharing the V-gene family, CDR3 amino acid sequence and J-gene segment were defined as clonotypes. Clonality was computed as 1 minus the normalized Shannon entropy (Pielou evenness) of TCRB abundances. To estimate T cell density, the total number of templates was divided by the input cell count, which was inferred from how much DNA went in. Recon, run with its default parameters, was used to estimate overall repertoire diversity and clonality. Clonotypes with over 0.1% abundance in tumor and at least 32-fold higher abundance in tumor than in normal breast were defined as tumor-enriched. TCRdb's version of the immuneACCESS table is confined to in-frame rearrangements and falls short of the full clone set. An unresolved V gene accounts for under half of the shortfall where checked; the remainder is of unknown origin. D and trimming were read from the DNA, whereas the V and J calls and clone size are those reported in that table. The table for this sample lists 40,000 to 60,000 clones; 65% to 90% of them were counted only once. The biggest ten clones account for about 1.3% of the sample.

Details on this clone: The clone's antigen remains unknown. No much larger clonotype is one base removed from it; base qualities were not supplied.

Here is what the overall study found, with its caveats: Analysis by tumor subtype was prevented by the small cohort size. Chain pairing and functional markers such as CD4, CD8 and FOXP3 were not captured by bulk genomic DNA sequencing of unsorted cells. Compared with adjacent normal breast tissue, tumors had higher clonality and roughly 2.4-fold greater T cell density. Repertoires from blood and normal breast were more alike than repertoires from blood and tumor, and in about 90% of the 16 patients, comparing each tissue with blood separated tumor from normal. Enriched TCRB sequences shared across patients were found to be mostly commonly generated sequences that were unlikely to play an important role in the tumor microenvironment.

This clonotype was obtained from a person aged 50-59 years with breast cancer. Sequencing used blood. The rearranged segments are TRBV15 and TRBJ1-4, with 7 junctional bases fitting TRBD1. The CDR3 reads CATKIGGFGEKLFF. Here is the DNA: TGTGCCACCAAAATAGGGGGCTTTGGTGAAAAACTGTTTTTT.